What follows are 9 T cell receptor beta chains derived from one specimen sequenced in a study of cytomegalovirus exposure and HLA in healthy donors. Researchers ran the PCR with 60 Vbeta and 13 Jbeta primers. Generated by immunoSEQ multiplex PCR, the TCRdb table keeps only in-frame clones and is missing some. The top ten hold about 15% of the sample, which has more than 110,000 clones, about three quarters seen once. The sequencing sample was made of PBMCs. The source of these receptors is a human donor in good health.

This rearrangement joins TRBV27 to TRBJ1-6; D is unresolved. V was cut by 6 bases and J by 7 bases, with 13 bases left in between. The CDR3 spans 14 residues. The germline CDR1 and CDR2 sequences are MNHEY and SMNVEV (reference sequence). The CDR3 DNA sequence: TGTGCCAGCAGGTTTCTCCAGGAAAATTCACCCCTCCACTTT. It specifies CASRFLQENSPLHF.

The V call is TRBV9, the J call TRBJ2-2, with 9 bases that match TRBD2. Trimming removed 0 bases from V and 6 bases from J; junction bases left unmatched: 3. Germline lookup yields CDR1 SGDLS and CDR2 YYNGEE. The CDR3 is made up of 15 amino acids. CDR3 bases: TGTGCCAGCAGCGTAGGGCGGGGGGGCCCCGGGGAGCTGTTTTTT. Its translation: CASSVGRGGPGELFF.

The genes are TRBV27 and TRBJ2-5; perhaps TRBD1 as D (6 bases). The CDR3 has 15 residues. Germline CDR1 MNHEY, CDR2 SMNVEV (reference sequence). V was cut by 6 bases and J by 5 bases, with 19 bases left in between. CDR3 coding DNA: TGTGCCAGCAGCCCGATTAGGACAGTCTTCGAGACCCAGTACTTC. As protein: CASSPIRTVFETQYF.

This clone occurred once. J is TRBJ2-5 and V is TRBV18, with D perhaps matching TRBD2 (6 bases). This CDR3 spans 13 amino acids. CDR1 and CDR2 from the germline V gene are KGHSH and LQKENI. The V end was cut by 3 bases, the J end by 3 bases, with 8 bases between. The CDR3: CASSPCGEETQYF. The CDR3 DNA reads as TGTGCCAGCTCACCTTGCGGGGAAGAGACCCAGTACTTC.

The chain joins TRBV9 to TRBJ2-1; 8 positions match TRBD2. V was pared by 3 bases and J by 9 bases, with 11 bases of the junction left unmatched. The germline V gene has CDR1 SGDLS and CDR2 YYNGEE. This CDR3 is built from 15 residues. Written as DNA, the CDR3 is TGTGCCAGCAGCGCCAGCGGGGGCCTGGGTGGTGAGCAGTTCTTC. It specifies CASSASGGLGGEQFF.

Only a few counts were recorded for this clone. The gene calls are TRBV10-3 and TRBJ2-1; TRBD2 aligns across 9 bases. The CDR3 is 15 amino acids. Germline V lookup: CDR1 ENHRY, CDR2 SYGVKD. Trimming took 5 bases from V and 7 from J; bases not matched to a gene: 9. This chain's CDR3 is CAISTSGPGTNEQFF. Here the CDR3 DNA reads TGTGCCATCAGTACTAGCGGGCCTGGAACTAATGAGCAGTTCTTC.

The V and J genes are TRBV19 and TRBJ2-2, with D possibly matching TRBD1 (6 bases). Looked up from germline, CDR1 is LNHDA and CDR2 is SQIVND (reference sequence). V was cut by 7 bases and J by 2 bases, with 8 bases left in between. The CDR3 extends over 13 amino acids. The CDR3: CASIGTNTGELFF. Written as DNA, the CDR3 is TGTGCCAGTATTGGGACAAACACCGGGGAGCTGTTTTTT.

This clone was recorded only once. J is TRBJ2-7 and V is TRBV30; perhaps TRBD1 as D (7 bases). V was cut by 7 bases and J by 6 bases, with 13 bases left in between. This CDR3 is 11 amino acids long. Germline V gene lookup returns CDR1 GTSNPN and CDR2 SVGIG (reference sequence). The CDR3 sequence: CALKQGGEQYF. The CDR3 region has the DNA TGTGCCTTGAAGCAGGGGGGCGAGCAGTACTTC.

The CDR3 sequence: CASSQEGIIGGSSYEQYF. The CDR3 coding sequence is TGCGCCAGCAGCCAAGAAGGTATTATAGGGGGTAGCTCCTACGAGCAGTACTTC. J is TRBJ2-5 and V is TRBV4-1; maybe TRBD1 (6 bases). The J call may be faulty, since TRBJ2-7 better matches the DNA end. The CDR3 totals 18 residues. Germline CDR1 reads MGHRA; CDR2 reads YSYEKL.